The text below deals with one T cell receptor (beta chain). What antigen it recognizes has not been identified. No much larger clonotype is one base removed from it; base qualities were not supplied. CD4+ and CD8+ cells were isolated by positive magnetic bead selection on an AutoMACS, and purity was checked by flow cytometry. After a first flow cytometry screen using a TCR V beta antibody panel, clonal expansions were characterized through TCRB deep sequencing of sorted CD8+ fractions. Isolation of peripheral blood mononuclear cells was done through Ficoll-Paque PLUS density gradient separation. Using Nucleospin Tissue or Tissue XS kits, DNA was extracted from CD4-enriched, CD8-enriched or PBMC samples, with quantification by a Qubit 2.0 fluorometer. Looking up the germline V gene (reference sequence) yields CDR1 LNHDA and CDR2 SQIVND. V sheds 6 bases and J sheds 1 base, leaving 9 bases between their ends. From the cysteine up to the phenylalanine, the CDR3 has a length of 13 residues. CDR3 DNA is the only sequence kept; it has 39 bases, read in frame from the first base.

The entry originates in a study of somatic mutations in cytotoxic T cells in rheumatoid arthritis (dated by TCRdb to 2016 to 2017). Regarding the study in general: Patient peripheral blood (about 31 ml EDTA) was drawn right after diagnosis and before any treatment started. Sorted V beta1+ cells also underwent TCRB sequencing, and some V beta antibody-stained T-cell populations were flow-sorted at nearly 100% purity on a FACSAria II or Sony SH800. To characterize clonality, the study used TCRB deep sequencing while asking whether somatic mutations are carried by expanded CD8+ T-cell clones in newly diagnosed, untreated rheumatoid arthritis. TCRB deep sequencing covered some 65 patients with rheumatoid arthritis along with about 20 healthy controls. The median ages of the patient and control groups were essentially identical. Overall results and qualifications from the work: The slight underrepresentation of TRBV07 in patients was not corrected for multiple comparisons. Healthy controls showed no age-related increase in CD8+ clonality, whereas patients did (Spearman r ≈ 0.49). The expanded CD8+ clones had unknown antigen targets, and not appearing in virus-specific databases did not rule out that they were virus-specific. CD8+ T-cell clonality in rheumatoid arthritis patients was not significantly different from that in age-matched healthy controls. The largest CD8+ clone made up more than 20% of CD8+ cells in 8 of 65 patients, and blood and synovial fluid shared several identical CD8+ TCRB sequences.

TCRB CDR3 sequencing used the immunoSEQ assay on genomic DNA. The paper's data handling went like this. Patient CD8+ clones larger than 1% were compared against published virus-specific TCRB sequences, and only a few matched. The analyses included only productive TCRB rearrangements. Clonality was calculated as a Shannon entropy-based productive clonality index, and a clone was defined by a unique TCRB CDR3 sequence. The template counts of each clone relative to the total templates per sample were used to calculate repertoire overlap between two samples. A correlation with a Spearman r of 0.6 to 0.65 was found between V-gene usage by flow cytometry and V-gene usage by TCRB sequencing. Here the immuneACCESS table is served through TCRdb, limited to in-frame sequences with V and J called. Missing clones are a known gap in these copies; in checked studies unresolved V genes cover under half, and the rest lacks a known reason. The DNA was the basis for D and trimming; V, J and clone size are from that table. This sample lists some 16,000 clones; around 80% were detected once. The ten top clones hold approximately 4.6% of the sample.

The TCR sequence derives from an adult with rheumatoid arthritis. The rearrangement combines TRBV19 with TRBJ1-1; no D gene is confidently identified. Material: CD8+ T cells sorted from blood. The nucleotides read TGTGCCAGTAGAATCAGGAAGAACACTGAAGCTTTCTTT. Its amino acids are CASRIRKNTEAFF.